This T cell receptor beta chain derives from a study of PD-1 blockade in classical Hodgkin lymphoma. General study findings and limits: Complete responders had baseline diversity similar to newly diagnosed patients.

TCRdb keeps only in-frame clones here, not all; method: immunoSEQ multiplex PCR. The table shows approximately 28,000 clones, with less than 85% occurring only once. Worth noting for this clone: No antigen is known for it.

Stated time point: cycle 4 day 1 (C4D1), after less than 7 weeks of nivolumab. After autologous stem cell transplantation all patients relapsed, and prior brentuximab vedotin exposure differed between cohorts. Magnetic depletion of unwanted cells isolated CD4+ T cells from thawed PBMCs. J lost 8 bases, V lost 6 bases, and 6 bases had no gene match. The germline V gene encodes CDR1 SNHLY and CDR2 FYNNEI. This CDR3 comprises 14 residues. The sequencing used CD4+ T cells from blood, collected before the fourth cycle of nivolumab. The sequence was obtained from a human donor with classical Hodgkin lymphoma. This sequence joins TRBV2 and TRBJ1-4; 10 nucleotides line up with TRBD1. The CDR3 sequence: CASRPGTGDEKLFF. The CDR3 coding sequence is TGTGCCAGCAGGCCCGGGACAGGGGACGAAAAACTGTTTTTT.